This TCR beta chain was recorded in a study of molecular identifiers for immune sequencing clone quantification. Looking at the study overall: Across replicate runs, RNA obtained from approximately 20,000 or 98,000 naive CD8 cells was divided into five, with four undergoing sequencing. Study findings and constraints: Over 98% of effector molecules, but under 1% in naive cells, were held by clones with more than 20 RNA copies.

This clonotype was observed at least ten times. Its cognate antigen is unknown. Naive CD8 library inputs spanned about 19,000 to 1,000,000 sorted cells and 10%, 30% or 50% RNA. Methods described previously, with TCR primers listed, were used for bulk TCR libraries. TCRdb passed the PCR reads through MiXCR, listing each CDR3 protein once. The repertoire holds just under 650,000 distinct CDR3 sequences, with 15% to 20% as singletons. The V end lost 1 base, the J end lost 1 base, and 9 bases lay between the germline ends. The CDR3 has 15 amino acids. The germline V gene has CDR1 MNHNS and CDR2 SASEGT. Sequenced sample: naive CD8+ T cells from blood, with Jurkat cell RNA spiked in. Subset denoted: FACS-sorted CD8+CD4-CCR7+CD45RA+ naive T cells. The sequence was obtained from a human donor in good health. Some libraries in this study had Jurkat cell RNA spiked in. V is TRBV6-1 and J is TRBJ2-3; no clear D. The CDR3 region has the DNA TGTGCCAGCAGTGAAGGTTTATTGGGCACAGATACGCAGTATTTT. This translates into CASSEGLLGTDTQYF.